This is a list of T cell receptor beta chains from one sample in a study of human T cells and chemical hapten exposure. A single record per CDR3 protein comes from TCRdb applying MiXCR to the RACE reads. In the table there are a few hundred thousand distinct CDR3 sequences, about 9.4% of which are singletons. The sample here was whole blood, taken in connection with sensitization to the hapten diphenylcyclopropenone (DPC). Receptor source: a middle-aged woman with alopecia areata. Some clones in this sample may be carry-over from other donors' samples. Each CDR3 is given with its conserved first and last residue. A D gene is named only where the DNA matches it firmly. For some rows the clone size is stated as once, few or many, or as a class when expanded; others skip it.

TRBJ2-7 TRBV6-5 . TRBD2 CASSYGPSGSWEQYF TGTGCCAGCAGTTACGGTCCTAGCGGGAGTTGGGAGCAGTACTTC
TRBJ2-1 TRBV5-1 . . CASSLGANNEQFF TGCGCCAGCAGCTTAGGGGCCAACAATGAGCAGTTCTTC
TRBJ1-1 TRBV28 few . CASSTGTQVGEAFF TGTGCCAGCAGCACGGGCACACAGGTTGGTGAAGCTTTCTTT
TRBJ2-7 TRBV4-2 . . CASSQDEHPTYEQYF TGTGCCAGCAGCCAAGATGAGCACCCTACCTACGAGCAGTACTTC
TRBJ1-4 TRBV3-1 . TRBD1 CASSKVGQGNEKLFF TGTGCCAGCAGCAAGGTGGGACAGGGAAATGAAAAACTGTTTTTT
TRBJ2-3 TRBV20-1 . . CSARSDGVTDTQYF TGCAGTGCTAGATCTGACGGGGTGACAGATACGCAGTATTTT
TRBJ1-2 TRBV28 . TRBD1 CASSLPGGAAGYTF TGTGCCAGCAGTTTGCCAGGGGGCGCAGCGGGCTACACCTTC
TRBJ2-1 TRBV12-3/TRBV12-4 few . CASSLAEQFF TGTGCCAGCAGTTTGGCTGAGCAGTTCTTC
TRBJ2-1 TRBV7-9 many TRBD2 CASSRRPGLASNEQFF TGTGCCAGCAGCAGACGACCGGGACTAGCAAGCAATGAGCAGTTCTTC
TRBJ2-3 TRBV5-5 . . CASSSGPGHTQYF TGTGCCAGCAGCTCGGGGCCTGGGCATACGCAGTATTTT
TRBJ1-2 TRBV4-2 few . CASSQQPPTGAQQNYGYTF TGTGCCAGCAGCCAACAACCCCCGACAGGCGCACAACAAAACTATGGCTACACCTTC
TRBJ2-3 TRBV7-9 few TRBD2 CASSVTLAGAEDTQYF TGTGCCAGCAGCGTAACACTAGCGGGAGCAGAAGATACGCAGTATTTT
TRBJ1-1 TRBV18 many . CASSPMAYGGDTEAFF TGTGCCAGCTCACCTATGGCCTATGGGGGCGACACTGAAGCTTTCTTT